This TCR beta chain was sequenced in a study of blood T cell repertoires in COVID-19. Study-level background: The origin of the acute and convalescent COVID-19 samples was the United States, Italy and Spain. The cDNA or gDNA used as material had been derived from T cells, B-cell-depleted T cells, or PBMCs.

This clone was detected only a few times. This CDR3 is 16 amino acids long. Trimming shortened V by 1 base and J by 2 bases, and 15 bases separated the two germline ends. CDR1 is LGHNA and CDR2 is YNFKEQ in the germline V gene. TCRdb keeps only in-frame clones here, not all; method: immunoSEQ multiplex PCR. The table shows 80,000 or so clones, with about 88% occurring only once. The receptor was isolated from a human donor in a cohort sampled during active COVID-19. Sequencing was carried out using peripheral blood. The chain links TRBV4-2 to TRBJ2-7, with no clear D. The CDR3 region is CASSQGVVRSPYEQYF. The CDR3 DNA reads TGTGCCAGCAGCCAAGGAGTGGTGCGTAGCCCCTACGAGCAGTACTTC.